The 9 T cell receptor beta chains given below trace back to one sample, sequenced in a study of technical replicates of blood from several donors. This table comes from immunoSEQ multiplex PCR, and its TCRdb copy is limited to in-frame clones, with some not included. The sample includes 85,000 or so clones, around 94% seen only once; the top ten take 0.26%. Sequenced sample: T cells isolated from PBMCs. These receptors all stem from a human donor in good health.

This chain connects TRBV6-1 to TRBJ2-5; D perhaps matches TRBD1 (5 bases). The CDR3 length is 14 residues. Germline V lookup: CDR1 MNHNS, CDR2 SASEGT. V was shortened by 6 bases and J by 4 bases, with 15 bases between the two germline ends. The chain's CDR3 is CASSHAGRRETQYF. The DNA for the CDR3 is TGTGCCAGCAGCCACGCAGGGCGGCGAGAGACCCAGTACTTC.

The chain links TRBV2 to TRBJ2-7; D is ambiguous. Trimming left V 8 bases short and J 7 bases short, with 15 bases between. The length of the CDR3 is 12 residues. CDR1 is SNHLY, CDR2 FYNNEI, per germline. Here the CDR3 reads CASLRIVPEQYF. CDR3 nucleotides: TGTGCCAGCCTCAGAATCGTGCCGGAGCAGTACTTC.

The chain uses TRBV7-8 and TRBJ2-1; tentatively, D is TRBD1 (6 bases). The germline CDR1 and CDR2 sequences are SGHVS and FQNEAQ. The CDR3 spans 16 residues. Trimming shortened V by 2 bases and J by 2 bases, and 13 bases separated the two germline ends. In DNA, the CDR3 is TGTGCCAGCAGCTTATTAGGGGGAAATACCTACAATGAGCAGTTCTTC. Amino acids: CASSLLGGNTYNEQFF.

The sample holds one count of this clone. The chain has TRBV4-2 and TRBJ2-3; the D gene is possibly TRBD1 (6 bases). This CDR3 has 16 residues. The V end lost 4 bases, the J end lost 3 bases, and 17 bases lay between the germline ends. CDR1 is LGHNA and CDR2 is YNFKEQ in the germline V gene. The CDR3 here is CASSLGASVLTDTQYF. The CDR3 region has the DNA TGTGCCAGCAGCCTGGGGGCAAGCGTTCTAACAGATACGCAGTATTTT.

The chain carries TRBV11-2 and TRBJ1-6; D possibly corresponds to TRBD1 (6 bases). The CDR3 consists of 15 residues. V lost 5 bases, J lost 9 bases, and 17 bases lay in between. Germline CDR1 and CDR2: SGHAT and FQNNGV. CDR3 nucleotides: TGTGCCAGCAGCCCGAACCACAGGGTGGCTTCACCCCTCCACTTT. It encodes CASSPNHRVASPLHF.

This chain links TRBV28 with TRBJ2-7; weak D call: TRBD1 (6 bases). There are 14 residues in the CDR3. The V end was cut by 5 bases, the J end by 3 bases, with 14 bases between. Germline V gene lookup returns CDR1 MDHEN and CDR2 SYDVKM. The CDR3 bases are TGTGCCAGCAGTACAGGGAAGATACTCTACGAGCAGTACTTC. As protein: CASSTGKILYEQYF.

This sequence joins TRBV13 and TRBJ2-1, with 8 nucleotides matching TRBD1. With 4 bases clipped from V and 4 bases from J, the junction kept 9 bases outside the gene matches. CDR3 length: 16 residues. The germline gives CDR1 PRHDT, CDR2 FYEKMQ (reference sequence). The chain's CDR3 is CASSSLGQGSYNEQFF. CDR3 nucleotide sequence: TGTGCCAGCAGCTCCCTCGGACAGGGATCGTACAATGAGCAGTTCTTC.

J is TRBJ2-7 and V is TRBV2; possible D gene TRBD2, 5 bases. The CDR3 length is 16 residues. With 2 bases removed from V and 2 bases from J, the gap between germline ends came to 16 bases. From germline, CDR1 is SNHLY and CDR2 FYNNEI. CDR3 loop: CASSEMRDRPPYEQYF. CDR3 DNA sequence: TGTGCCAGCAGTGAAATGAGGGATCGCCCTCCCTACGAGCAGTACTTC.

This chain's CDR3 is CASSEVKSKPQHF. The CDR3 DNA follows: TGTGCCAGCAGTGAAGTGAAGAGCAAGCCCCAGCATTTT. The chain couples TRBV2 to TRBJ1-5; no clear D gene. Germline lookup yields CDR1 SNHLY and CDR2 FYNNEI. Trimming removed 1 base at V and 8 bases at J, with 9 bases between. This CDR3 region has 13 residues. The full variable domain, its missing parts supplied by reference TRBV2 and TRBJ1-5, is EPEVTQTPSHQVTQMGQEVILRCVPISNHLYFYWYRQILGQKVEFLVSFYNNEISEKSEIFDDQFSVERPDGSNFTLKIRSTKLEDSAMYFCASSEVKSKPQHFGDGTRLSIL.